This record concerns one TCR beta chain sequence. Its antigen remains unknown. Method: immunoSEQ multiplex PCR; TCRdb's copy keeps in-frame clones and lacks some. Among tens of thousands of clones, over 70% were seen once, and the ten largest hold roughly 1.5%. This specimen belongs to a study of a mutant IDH1 vaccine in newly diagnosed glioma. Whole-study results and caveats: Apparently unrelated to pseudoprogression were changes in the top peripheral T cell clonotypes.

The length of the CDR3 is 11 residues. Germline V gene data show CDR1 as SEHNR and CDR2 as FQNEAQ (reference sequence). Trimming stripped 4 bases from V and 9 bases from J, with 9 bases between. Sample time point: week 23, last vaccination. In every dose of vaccine, 300 ug of mutant IDH1 20-mer peptide was given alongside topical imiquimod. V gene TRBV7-9 combines with J gene TRBJ1-1; D is unclear. The receptor comes from a man between 35 and 55 years old with glioma. The sequenced sample was PBMCs, obtained from a glioma patient whose treatment included an IDH1 peptide vaccine. The CDR3 loop is CASSYSLQAFF. The CDR3 coding sequence is TGTGCCAGCAGCTACAGTCTCCAAGCTTTCTTT. The full variable domain, its missing parts supplied by reference TRBV7-9 and TRBJ1-1, is DTGVSQNPRHKITKRGQNVTFRCDPISEHNRLYWYRQTLGQGPEFLTYFQNEAQLEKSRLLSDRFSAERPKGSFSTLEIQRTEQGDSAMYLCASSYSLQAFFGQGTRLTVV.